Presented here are 27 T cell receptor beta chains from one specimen sequenced in a study of blood T cell repertoires in COVID-19. The assay was immunoSEQ multiplex PCR, and TCRdb's table has in-frame clones only and misses some. The data contain about 480,000 clones, around 89% of them singletons. Sequencing was performed on PBMCs or T cells enriched from blood (not recorded which). The receptor set was obtained from a woman in her 40s who had recovered from COVID-19.

The chain combines TRBV4-2 with TRBJ2-2; no clear D. The V gene's germline CDR1 is LGHNA and CDR2 YNFKEQ. The CDR3 covers 15 residues. The germline V and J ends were trimmed by 0 bases and 6 bases, with 11 bases remaining between them. CDR3 loop: CASSQDEARAGELFF. For the CDR3, the DNA is TGTGCCAGCAGCCAAGATGAGGCGCGAGCCGGGGAGCTGTTTTTT.

The chain employs TRBV5-1 and TRBJ1-1, with 10 bases identical to TRBD1. The CDR3 contains 15 residues. Germline CDR1 reads SGHRS; CDR2 reads YFSETQ. Germline trimming cut 4 bases from V and 11 bases from J; bases unmatched to any gene: 14. CDR3 loop: CASSHNSGTGAVAFF. CDR3 bases: TGCGCCAGCAGCCATAACAGCGGGACAGGGGCGGTGGCTTTCTTT.

This clone was found a few times. The chain combines TRBV5-1 with TRBJ1-1, with D unresolved. Germline loops: CDR1 SGHRS, CDR2 YFSETQ. This CDR3 comprises 12 residues. V shed 3 bases and J shed 5 bases, with 8 bases lying between them. CDR3 residues: CASSSRETEAFF. The CDR3, as DNA: TGCGCCAGCAGCTCCCGCGAGACTGAAGCTTTCTTT.

V is TRBV2 and J is TRBJ2-2; 8 bases align to TRBD2. V was clipped by 7 bases and J by 4 bases; unmatched bases: 8. CDR1 SNHLY and CDR2 FYNNEI come from the germline V gene. The length of the CDR3 is 15 residues. The CDR3: CASTGTGGITGELFF. CDR3 coding DNA: TGTGCCAGCACCGGAACGGGAGGGATCACCGGGGAGCTGTTTTTT.

This chain uses TRBV7-9 with TRBJ1-1, with D perhaps matching TRBD1 (6 bases). Per the germline V gene, CDR1 is SEHNR and CDR2 is FQNEAQ (reference sequence). V was pared by 2 bases and J by 3 bases, with 19 bases between. CDR3 length equals 17 residues. This chain's CDR3 is CASSLTRDIWADTEAFF. The CDR3 DNA follows: TGTGCCAGCAGCTTAACCCGGGACATATGGGCGGACACTGAAGCTTTCTTT.

This clone has more than one count but fewer than ten. The CDR3 DNA reads TGTGCCAGCAGCAACTACAGGGCCGGGGAGCTGTTTTTT. Its translation: CASSNYRAGELFF. The V gene is TRBV5-6, the J gene TRBJ2-2, with a weak D call TRBD1 (6 bases). Per the germline V gene, CDR1 is SGHDT and CDR2 is YYEEEE. V shed 4 bases and J shed 6 bases, with 10 bases lying between them. This CDR3 has 13 amino acids.

The chain uses TRBV3-1 (or the pseudogene TRBV3-2) and TRBJ1-2; 8 nucleotides agree with TRBD1. V lost 3 bases and J lost 2; bases outside the gene matches: 8. The CDR3 sequence is 16 residues long. CDR1 is LGHDT and CDR2 is YNNKEL in the germline V gene (reference sequence). CDR3 region: CASSQGPTGANYGYTF. CDR3 DNA sequence: TGTGCCAGCAGCCAGGGACCGACAGGGGCCAACTATGGCTACACCTTC.

The chain links TRBV9 to TRBJ2-1; 11 bases align to TRBD2. J lost 15 bases, V lost 4 bases, and 6 bases had no gene match. The CDR3 length is 12 residues. CDR1 is SGDLS and CDR2 is YYNGEE in the germline V gene. The chain's CDR3 is CASSSTSGSPFF. The CDR3 nucleotides are TGTGCCAGCAGCTCTACTAGCGGGAGCCCGTTCTTC.

This chain joins TRBV7-2 and TRBJ1-1; TRBD1 might be the D (6 bases). The CDR3 consists of 14 residues. CDR1 SGHTA and CDR2 FQGNSA come from the germline V gene. With 2 bases removed from V and 7 bases from J, the gap between germline ends came to 14 bases. The CDR3 region is CASSLSGGNGEAFF. The DNA for the CDR3 is TGTGCCAGCAGCTTAAGTGGGGGCAACGGTGAAGCTTTCTTT.

This clone was seen a few times. V is TRBV5-1 and J is TRBJ2-5, with 7 bases matching TRBD1. Germline-derived CDR1 and CDR2 are SGHRS and YFSETQ. This CDR3 is built from 18 residues. J lost 0 bases, V lost 4 bases, and 15 bases had no gene match. In DNA form, the CDR3 reads TGCGCCAGCAGCCATTCTAGGGGGCGGACGACGTACCAAGAGACCCAGTACTTC. This codes for CASSHSRGRTTYQETQYF. The full variable domain, with the rest looked up from reference TRBV5-1 and TRBJ2-5, is KAGVTQTPRYLIKTRGQQVTLSCSPISGHRSVSWYQQTPGQGLQFLFEYFSETQRNKGNFPGRFSGRQFSNSRSEMNVSTLELGDSALYLCASSHSRGRTTYQETQYFGPGTRLLVL.

The chain employs TRBV5-5 and TRBJ1-1; perhaps TRBD1 as D (5 bases). Germline lookup yields CDR1 SGHKS and CDR2 YYEKEE (reference sequence). Trimming pared 4 bases from V and 5 bases from J, leaving 12 bases between. The CDR3 runs to 13 residues. The CDR3 sequence is CASSLTVATEAFF. The CDR3 region has the DNA TGTGCCAGCAGCCTGACAGTCGCGACTGAAGCTTTCTTT.

The CDR3 here is CASSNRNSPLHF. CDR3 bases: TGTGCCAGCAGCAACCGGAATTCACCCCTCCACTTT. The chain has TRBV7-2 and TRBJ1-6; no firm D call. CDR1 is SGHTA and CDR2 is FQGNSA in the germline V gene. The CDR3 runs to 12 residues. Trimming removed 5 bases from V and 7 bases from J, with 6 bases in between. Drawing the rest from reference TRBV7-2 and TRBJ1-6, the complete variable domain is GAGVSQSPSNKVTEKGKDVELRCDPISGHTALYWYRQSLGQGLEFLIYFQGNSAPDKSGLPSDRFSAERTGGSVSTLTIQRTQQEDSAVYLCASSNRNSPLHFGNGTRLTVT.

The chain links TRBV30 to TRBJ2-2; no clear D. V lost 5 bases, J lost 5 bases, and 6 bases lay in between. Per the germline V gene, CDR1 is GTSNPN and CDR2 is SVGIG (reference sequence). The CDR3 spans 11 residues. CDR3 region: CAWERTGELFF. The CDR3 DNA sequence: TGTGCCTGGGAGCGAACCGGGGAGCTGTTTTTT.

This clone was detected only once. The chain uses TRBV6-5 and TRBJ1-2, with D possibly being TRBD1 (5 bases). CDR1 is MNHEY, CDR2 SVGAGI, per germline. The CDR3 spans 13 residues. V shed 8 bases and J shed 5 bases, with 15 bases lying between them. The CDR3 reads CASQRGQGYGYTF. The CDR3 region has the DNA TGTGCCAGCCAACGTGGGCAGGGTTATGGCTACACCTTC.

The rearrangement joins TRBV7-2 to TRBJ1-2, with a possible D match to TRBD1 (5 bases). Looked up from germline, CDR1 is SGHTA and CDR2 is FQGNSA. There are 14 residues in the CDR3. V was shortened by 4 bases and J by 8 bases, with 17 bases between the two germline ends. In DNA, the CDR3 is TGTGCCAGCAGCTCGCAGGGAGGAATGAGCGGCTACACCTTC. As protein: CASSSQGGMSGYTF.

The chain couples TRBV27 to TRBJ1-1, with D possibly matching TRBD1 (5 bases). This CDR3 comprises 14 residues. V lost 3 bases, J lost 9 bases, and 17 bases lay in between. Germline-derived CDR1 and CDR2 are MNHEY and SMNVEV (reference sequence). The CDR3 DNA reads as TGTGCCAGCAGTTTGGGGCCAGGCCCGATGCAAGCTTTCTTT. Protein: CASSLGPGPMQAFF.

The rearrangement links TRBV18 to TRBJ2-1; D possibly corresponds to TRBD2 (7 bases). The germline gives CDR1 KGHSH, CDR2 LQKENI. This CDR3 comprises 15 residues. V lost 1 base, J lost 4 bases, and 11 bases lay in between. The CDR3: CASSPRGGGYNEQFF. In DNA form, the CDR3 reads TGTGCCAGCTCACCACGGGGGGGCGGATACAATGAGCAGTTCTTC. The whole variable domain, remainder taken from reference TRBV18 and TRBJ2-1, is NAGVMQNPRHLVRRRGQEARLRCSPMKGHSHVYWYRQLPEEGLKFMVYLQKENIIDESGMPKERFSAEFPKEGPSILRIQQVVRGDSAAYFCASSPRGGGYNEQFFGPGTRLTVL.

The chain uses TRBV10-3 and TRBJ2-5; 7 bases match TRBD2. The CDR3 extends over 15 amino acids. V lost 0 bases and J lost 5; bases outside the gene matches: 6. CDR1 is ENHRY and CDR2 is SYGVKD in the germline V gene. The CDR3 bases are TGTGCCATCAGTGAGTCGAGGGGTAGCGGGGAGACCCAGTACTTC. As protein: CAISESRGSGETQYF.

The J gene is TRBJ1-2, the V gene TRBV4-3; the match to TRBD1 covers 7 bases. Germline CDR1 reads LGHNA; CDR2 reads YSLEER. CDR3 length equals 16 residues. Losses at the gene ends were 0 bases for V and 2 bases for J; bases not matched to a gene: 6. CDR3 loop: CASSQDLGQANYGYTF. Written as DNA, the CDR3 is TGCGCCAGCAGCCAAGACCTCGGACAGGCGAACTATGGCTACACCTTC.

This rearrangement joins TRBV11-2 to TRBJ1-2; D is unclear. The CDR3 has 13 amino acids. Germline-derived CDR1 and CDR2 are SGHAT and FQNNGV. Trimming left V 8 bases short and J 4 bases short, with 14 bases between. The CDR3 loop is CASRSLGAYGYTF. DNA of the CDR3: TGTGCCAGCCGTTCCCTAGGTGCCTATGGCTACACCTTC.

The CDR3 loop reads CASSELAGLGRNEQFF. CDR3 nucleotide sequence: TGCGCCAGCAGTGAGTTAGCGGGACTGGGCCGCAATGAGCAGTTCTTC. The chain employs TRBV10-2 and TRBJ2-1, with TRBD2 identical over 8 bases. The CDR3 extends over 16 amino acids. The junction had 8 bases not matched to a gene; V was cut back by 1 base and J by 6 bases. Germline V gives CDR1 WSHSY, CDR2 SAAADI.

The rearrangement joins TRBV7-8 to TRBJ1-2; 7 bases are a match to TRBD1. The CDR3 sequence is 14 residues long. The germline V gene encodes CDR1 SGHVS and CDR2 FQNEAQ. J lost 4 bases, V lost 5 bases, and 7 bases had no gene match. The CDR3 reads CASSPVGTAYGYTF. Written as DNA, the CDR3 is TGTGCCAGCAGCCCCGTAGGGACAGCCTATGGCTACACCTTC.

The CDR3 is CAISVGGLAGRGSSYNEQFF. DNA for the CDR3: TGTGCCATCAGTGTGGGGGGACTAGCGGGAAGGGGAAGCTCCTACAATGAGCAGTTCTTC. The chain couples TRBV10-3 to TRBJ2-1; 13 bases align to TRBD2. The trim removed 4 bases at V and 0 bases at J, leaving 12 bases unmatched. The CDR3 length is 20 residues. Germline V gene lookup returns CDR1 ENHRY and CDR2 SYGVKD.

The chain employs TRBV10-3 and TRBJ2-7; 10 bases agree with TRBD2. CDR3 size: 14 residues. Germline V lookup: CDR1 ENHRY, CDR2 SYGVKD. The V segment lost 8 bases and the J segment 4 bases; nucleotides outside the gene matches: 8. The CDR3 region is CAIGELAGVYEQYF. The CDR3 nucleotides are TGTGCCATCGGAGAGCTAGCGGGAGTGTACGAGCAGTACTTC.

This sequence joins TRBV7-2 and TRBJ1-5, with no clear D. CDR1 SGHTA and CDR2 FQGNSA come from the germline V gene. The V end was cut by 2 bases, the J end by 4 bases, with 6 bases between. The CDR3 is 13 amino acids. The DNA for the CDR3 is TGTGCCAGCAGCTTACTAAATAATCAGCCCCAGCATTTT. Protein sequence: CASSLLNNQPQHF.

The chain carries TRBV7-2 and TRBJ2-7, with 12 positions matching TRBD2. The germline V gene has CDR1 SGHTA and CDR2 FQGNSA. V lost 5 bases to trimming and J lost 2 bases; unmatched junction nucleotides: 4. This CDR3 region has 15 residues. The CDR3 DNA reads TGTGCCAGCAGCCTTTGGACTAGCGGGACCTACGAGCAGTACTTC. Its translation: CASSLWTSGTYEQYF.

The chain has TRBV7-9 and TRBJ2-1; 9 bases align to TRBD2. J was trimmed by 8 bases and V by 3 bases; bases with no gene match: 2. Germline lookup yields CDR1 SEHNR and CDR2 FQNEAQ (reference sequence). This CDR3 comprises 13 residues. The CDR3 DNA reads TGTGCCAGCAGCTTTGCGGGGGGGTATGAGCAGTTCTTC. Translated: CASSFAGGYEQFF.